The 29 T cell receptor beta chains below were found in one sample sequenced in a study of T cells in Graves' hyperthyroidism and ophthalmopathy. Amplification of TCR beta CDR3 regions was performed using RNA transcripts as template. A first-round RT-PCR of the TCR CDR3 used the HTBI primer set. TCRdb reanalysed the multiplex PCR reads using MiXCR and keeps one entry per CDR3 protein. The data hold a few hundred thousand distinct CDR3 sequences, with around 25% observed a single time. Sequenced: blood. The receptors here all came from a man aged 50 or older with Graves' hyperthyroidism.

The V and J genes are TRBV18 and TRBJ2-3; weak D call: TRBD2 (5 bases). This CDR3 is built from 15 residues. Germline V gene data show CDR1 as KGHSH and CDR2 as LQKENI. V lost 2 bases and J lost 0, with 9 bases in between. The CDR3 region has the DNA TGTGCCAGCTCACCAGCGGGCCCTAGCACAGATACGCAGTATTTT. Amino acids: CASSPAGPSTDTQYF.

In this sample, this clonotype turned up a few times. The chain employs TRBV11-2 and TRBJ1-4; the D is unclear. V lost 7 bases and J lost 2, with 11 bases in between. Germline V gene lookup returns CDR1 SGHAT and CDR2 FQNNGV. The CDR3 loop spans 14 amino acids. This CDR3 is CASTSTATNEKLFF. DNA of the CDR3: TGTGCCAGCACCTCGACGGCGACTAATGAAAAACTGTTTTTT.

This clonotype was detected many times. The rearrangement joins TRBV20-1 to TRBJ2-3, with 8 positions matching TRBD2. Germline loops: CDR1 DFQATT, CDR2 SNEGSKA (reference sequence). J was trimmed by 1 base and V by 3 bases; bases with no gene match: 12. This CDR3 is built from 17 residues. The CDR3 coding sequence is TGCAGTGCTAGCGGGGGGGGTAGCGGGATTCGCACAGATACGCAGTATTTT. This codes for CSASGGGSGIRTDTQYF.

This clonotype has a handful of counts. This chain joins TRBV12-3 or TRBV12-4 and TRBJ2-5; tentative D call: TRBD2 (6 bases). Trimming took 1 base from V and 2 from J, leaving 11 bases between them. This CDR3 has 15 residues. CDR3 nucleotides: TGTGCCAGCAGTTTAGTTTCGGCGGGACAAGAGACCCAGTACTTC. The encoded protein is CASSLVSAGQETQYF.

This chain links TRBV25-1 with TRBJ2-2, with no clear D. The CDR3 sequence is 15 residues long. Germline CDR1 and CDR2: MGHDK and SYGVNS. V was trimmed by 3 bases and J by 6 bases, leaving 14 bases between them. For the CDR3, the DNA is TGTGCCAGCAGTGAGTTTCTCGGTGTGGCCGGGGAGCTGTTTTTT. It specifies CASSEFLGVAGELFF.

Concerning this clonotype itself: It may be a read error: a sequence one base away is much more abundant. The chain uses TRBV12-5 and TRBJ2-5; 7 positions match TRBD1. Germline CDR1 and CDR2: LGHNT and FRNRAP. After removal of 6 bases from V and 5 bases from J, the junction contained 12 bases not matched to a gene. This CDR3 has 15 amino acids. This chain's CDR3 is CASGPGQEVSETQYF. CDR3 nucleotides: TGTGCTAGTGGGCCTGGACAGGAGGTATCCGAGACCCAGTACTTC.

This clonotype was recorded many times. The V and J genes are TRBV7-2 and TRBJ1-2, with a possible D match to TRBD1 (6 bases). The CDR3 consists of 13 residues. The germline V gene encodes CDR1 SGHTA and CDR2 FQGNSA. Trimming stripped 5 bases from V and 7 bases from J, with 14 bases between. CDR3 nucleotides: TGTGCCAGCAGCCCAATACAGGGTCGTGGCTACACCTTC. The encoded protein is CASSPIQGRGYTF.

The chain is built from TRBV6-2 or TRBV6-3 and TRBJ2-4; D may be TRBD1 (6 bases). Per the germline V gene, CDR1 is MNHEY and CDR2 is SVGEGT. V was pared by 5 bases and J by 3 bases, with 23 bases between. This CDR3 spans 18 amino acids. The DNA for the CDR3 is TGTGCCAGCAGTCCACCTACAGGGCTCGGAATGGGCAAAAACATTCAGTACTTC. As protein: CASSPPTGLGMGKNIQYF.

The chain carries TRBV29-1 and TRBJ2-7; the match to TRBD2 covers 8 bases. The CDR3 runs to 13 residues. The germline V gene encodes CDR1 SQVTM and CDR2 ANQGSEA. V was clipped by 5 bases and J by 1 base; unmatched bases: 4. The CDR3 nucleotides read TGCAGCGTTATGACTAGCGTTTCCTACGAGCAGTACTTC. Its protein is CSVMTSVSYEQYF.

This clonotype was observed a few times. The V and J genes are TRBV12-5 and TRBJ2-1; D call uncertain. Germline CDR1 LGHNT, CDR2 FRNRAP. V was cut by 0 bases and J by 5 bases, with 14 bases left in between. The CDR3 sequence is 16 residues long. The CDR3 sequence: CASGLVLGDFDNEQFF. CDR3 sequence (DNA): TGTGCTAGTGGTTTGGTACTCGGTGACTTCGACAATGAGCAGTTCTTC.

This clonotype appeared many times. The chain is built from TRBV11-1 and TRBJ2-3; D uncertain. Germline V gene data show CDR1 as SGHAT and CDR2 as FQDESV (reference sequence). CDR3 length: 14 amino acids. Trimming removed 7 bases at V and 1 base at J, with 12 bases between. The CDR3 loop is CASTDTSGTDTQYF. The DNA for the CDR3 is TGTGCCAGCACCGATACGAGCGGCACAGATACGCAGTATTTT.

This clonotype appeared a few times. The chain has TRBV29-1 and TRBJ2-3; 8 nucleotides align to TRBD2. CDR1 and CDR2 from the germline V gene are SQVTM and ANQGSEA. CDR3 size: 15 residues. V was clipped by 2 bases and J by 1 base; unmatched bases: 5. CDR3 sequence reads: CSVEKRERGTDTQYF. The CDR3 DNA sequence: TGCAGCGTTGAAAAGCGGGAGAGGGGCACAGATACGCAGTATTTT.

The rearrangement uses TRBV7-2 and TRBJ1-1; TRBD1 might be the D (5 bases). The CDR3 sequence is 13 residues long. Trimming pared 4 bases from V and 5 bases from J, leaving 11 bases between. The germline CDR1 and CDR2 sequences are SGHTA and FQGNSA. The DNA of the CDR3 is TGTGCCAGCAGCTGGGACGGGAGGACTGAAGCTTTCTTT. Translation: CASSWDGRTEAFF.

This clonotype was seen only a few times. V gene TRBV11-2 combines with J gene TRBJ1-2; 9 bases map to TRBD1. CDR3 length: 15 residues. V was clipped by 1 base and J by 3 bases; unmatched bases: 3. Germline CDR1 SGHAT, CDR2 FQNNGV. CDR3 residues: CASSLVQGAYYGYTF. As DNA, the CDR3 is TGTGCCAGCAGCTTAGTACAGGGGGCGTACTATGGCTACACCTTC.

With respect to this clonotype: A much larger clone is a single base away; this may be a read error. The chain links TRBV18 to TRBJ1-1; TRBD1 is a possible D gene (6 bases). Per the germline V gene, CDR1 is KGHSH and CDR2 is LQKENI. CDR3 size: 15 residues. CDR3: CASSPFGQGNTAAFF. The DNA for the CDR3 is TGTGCCAGCTCACCCTTTGGGCAGGGGAACACTGCAGCTTTCTTT.

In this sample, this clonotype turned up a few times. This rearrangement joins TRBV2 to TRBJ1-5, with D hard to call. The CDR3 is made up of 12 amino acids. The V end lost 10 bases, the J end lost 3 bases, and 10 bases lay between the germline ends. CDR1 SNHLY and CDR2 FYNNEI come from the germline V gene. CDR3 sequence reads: CATGYLNQPQHF. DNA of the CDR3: TGTGCCACCGGCTACCTCAATCAGCCCCAGCATTTT.

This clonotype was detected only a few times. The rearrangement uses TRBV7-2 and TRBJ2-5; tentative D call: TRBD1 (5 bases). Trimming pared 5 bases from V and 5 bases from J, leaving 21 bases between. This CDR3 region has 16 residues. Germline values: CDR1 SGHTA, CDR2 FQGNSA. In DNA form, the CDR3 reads TGTGCCAGCAGCCAGGGTCAGGTAGCCGATTTGGAGACCCAGTACTTC. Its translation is CASSQGQVADLETQYF.

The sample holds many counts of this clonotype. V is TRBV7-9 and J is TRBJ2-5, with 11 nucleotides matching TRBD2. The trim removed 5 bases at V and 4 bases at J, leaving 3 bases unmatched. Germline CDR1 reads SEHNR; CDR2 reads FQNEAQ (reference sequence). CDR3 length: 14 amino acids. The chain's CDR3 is CASSLGTSGETQYF. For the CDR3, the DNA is TGTGCCAGCAGCCTTGGGACTAGCGGAGAGACCCAGTACTTC.

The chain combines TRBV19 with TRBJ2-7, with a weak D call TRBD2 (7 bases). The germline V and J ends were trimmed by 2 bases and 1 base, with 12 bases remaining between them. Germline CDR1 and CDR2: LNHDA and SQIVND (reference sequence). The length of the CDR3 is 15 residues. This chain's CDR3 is CASSIFGGPSYEQYF. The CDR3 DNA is TGTGCCAGTAGTATATTCGGGGGGCCTTCCTACGAGCAGTACTTC.

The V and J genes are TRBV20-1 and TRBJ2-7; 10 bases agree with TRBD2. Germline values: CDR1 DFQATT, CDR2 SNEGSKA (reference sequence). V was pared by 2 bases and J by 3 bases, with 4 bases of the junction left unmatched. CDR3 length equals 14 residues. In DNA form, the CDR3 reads TGCAGTGCTAGACCCAGGACTAGCGGCTACGAGCAGTACTTC. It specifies CSARPRTSGYEQYF.

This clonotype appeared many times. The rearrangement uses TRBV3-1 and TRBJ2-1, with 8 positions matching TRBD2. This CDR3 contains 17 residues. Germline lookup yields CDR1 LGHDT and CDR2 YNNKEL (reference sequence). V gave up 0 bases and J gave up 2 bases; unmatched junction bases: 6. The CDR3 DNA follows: TGTGCCAGCAGCCAAGATCGGGAGGGAAGGACCTACAATGAGCAGTTCTTC. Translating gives CASSQDREGRTYNEQFF.

The CDR3, as DNA: TGTGCCACCAGTGTTACAGGGCGGACCGGGGAGCTGTTTTTT. This codes for CATSVTGRTGELFF. The rearrangement uses TRBV24-1 and TRBJ2-2; maybe TRBD1 (6 bases). Trimming removed 5 bases at V and 5 bases at J, with 11 bases between. The CDR3 sequence is 14 residues long. Germline lookup yields CDR1 KGHDR and CDR2 SFDVKD.

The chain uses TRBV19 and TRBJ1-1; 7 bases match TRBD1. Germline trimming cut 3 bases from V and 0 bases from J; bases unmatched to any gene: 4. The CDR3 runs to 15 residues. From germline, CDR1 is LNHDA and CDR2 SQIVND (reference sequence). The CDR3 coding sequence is TGTGCCAGTAGTATCGTGGGACAGATGAACACTGAAGCTTTCTTT. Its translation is CASSIVGQMNTEAFF.

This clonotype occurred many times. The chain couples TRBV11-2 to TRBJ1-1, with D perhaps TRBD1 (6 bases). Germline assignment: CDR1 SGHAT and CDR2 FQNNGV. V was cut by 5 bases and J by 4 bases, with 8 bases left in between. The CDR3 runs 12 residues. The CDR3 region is CASSRQATEAFF. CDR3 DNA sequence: TGTGCCAGCAGCCGACAGGCCACTGAAGCTTTCTTT.

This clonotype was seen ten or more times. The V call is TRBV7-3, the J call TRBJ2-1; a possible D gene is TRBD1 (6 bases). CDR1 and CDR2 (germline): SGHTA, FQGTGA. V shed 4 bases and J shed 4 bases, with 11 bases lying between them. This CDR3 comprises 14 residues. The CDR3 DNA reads TGTGCCAGCAGCTCATACACAGGGTACAATGAGCAGTTCTTC. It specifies CASSSYTGYNEQFF.

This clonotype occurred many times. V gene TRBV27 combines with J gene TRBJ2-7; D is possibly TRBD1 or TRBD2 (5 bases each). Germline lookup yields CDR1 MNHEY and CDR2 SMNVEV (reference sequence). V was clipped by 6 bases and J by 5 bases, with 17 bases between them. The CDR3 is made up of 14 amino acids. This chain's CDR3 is CASRPGPRGHEQYF. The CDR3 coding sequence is TGTGCCAGCAGACCAGGACCCCGGGGCCACGAGCAGTACTTC.

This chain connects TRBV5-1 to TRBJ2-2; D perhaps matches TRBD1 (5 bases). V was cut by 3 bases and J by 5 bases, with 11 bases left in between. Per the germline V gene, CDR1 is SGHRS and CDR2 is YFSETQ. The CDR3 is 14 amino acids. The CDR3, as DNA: TGCGCCAGCAGCTCGACAGTCTTAACCGGGGAGCTGTTTTTT. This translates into CASSSTVLTGELFF.

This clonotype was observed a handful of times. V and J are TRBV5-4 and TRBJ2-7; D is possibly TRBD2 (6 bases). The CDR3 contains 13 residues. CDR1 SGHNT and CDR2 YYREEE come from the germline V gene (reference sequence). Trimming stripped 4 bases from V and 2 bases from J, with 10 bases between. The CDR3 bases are TGTGCCAGCAGCGTAGCGGAGACCTACGAGCAGTACTTC. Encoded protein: CASSVAETYEQYF.

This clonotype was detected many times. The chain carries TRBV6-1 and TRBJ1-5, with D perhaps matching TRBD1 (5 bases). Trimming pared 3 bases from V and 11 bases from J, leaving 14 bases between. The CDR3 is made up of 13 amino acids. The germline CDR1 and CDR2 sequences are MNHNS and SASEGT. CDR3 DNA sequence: TGTGCCAGCAGTGAGGAGCAGGGTCAAGCCCAGCATTTT. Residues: CASSEEQGQAQHF.